Listed here are 31 T cell receptor beta chains from one sample, sequenced in a study of OX40 agonist ivuxolimab in advanced cancers. TCRdb's table, derived via immunoSEQ multiplex PCR, lists solely in-frame clones and lacks some. Altogether roughly 56,000 clones are present, roughly nine tenths being singletons, with the ten largest covering approximately 0.78%. The sample was CD4+ or CD8+ T cells sorted from blood, taken in a trial of the OX40 agonist ivuxolimab. The receptors were sampled from an adult with an advanced solid tumor such as melanoma, head and neck, liver or kidney cancer.

The V gene is TRBV30, the J gene TRBJ1-4, with D uncertain. Germline CDR1 reads GTSNPN; CDR2 reads SVGIG (reference sequence). CDR3 length: 15 amino acids. Between the trimmed V and J ends, which lost 2 bases and 7 bases, there was a span of 17 bases. DNA for the CDR3: TGTGCCTGGAGTACAAGCAGGTTACGTGGTGAAAAACTGTTTTTT. Protein sequence: CAWSTSRLRGEKLFF.

The V gene is TRBV10-3, the J gene TRBJ1-1; 8 bases match TRBD1. Germline loops: CDR1 ENHRY, CDR2 SYGVKD. V was pared by 5 bases and J by 1 base, with 6 bases of the junction left unmatched. The CDR3 covers 15 residues. DNA for the CDR3: TGTGCCATCAGTAGGACAGGGAGGTGGAACACTGAAGCTTTCTTT. This gives the protein CAISRTGRWNTEAFF.

This sequence joins TRBV6-6 and TRBJ2-3, with TRBD2 as a possible D gene (6 bases). In germline, CDR1 is MNHNY, CDR2 SVGAGI (reference sequence). CDR3 size: 15 residues. V dropped 2 bases and J dropped 3 bases, with 12 bases sitting between them. CDR3 loop: CASSYARAGTDTQYF. CDR3 nucleotides: TGTGCCAGCAGTTACGCCAGGGCGGGGACAGATACGCAGTATTTT.

This chain uses TRBV30 with TRBJ1-5, with D hard to call. The length of the CDR3 is 14 residues. CDR1 GTSNPN and CDR2 SVGIG come from the germline V gene (reference sequence). V was trimmed by 2 bases and J by 4 bases, leaving 12 bases between them. The CDR3 nucleotides are TGTGCCTGGAGTCGGCAGGTATTGAATCAGCCCCAGCATTTT. Translation gives CAWSRQVLNQPQHF.

The table lists this clone with a count of one. V is TRBV4-3 and J is TRBJ1-1; D is undetermined. V shed 4 bases and J shed 1 base, with 7 bases lying between them. Germline V gene lookup returns CDR1 LGHNA and CDR2 YSLEER. The CDR3 is 13 residues long. The DNA for the CDR3 is TGCGCCAGCAGCCTGACGGGGAACACTGAAGCTTTCTTT. Residues: CASSLTGNTEAFF.

This clone was observed a single time. CDR3 sequence: CASSQSSGPGNTIYF. The CDR3, as DNA: TGTGCCAGCAGTCAGTCCTCCGGGCCTGGAAACACCATATATTTT. This chain joins TRBV6-5 and TRBJ1-3; D is unresolved. The V end was cut by 5 bases, the J end by 2 bases, with 13 bases between. The CDR3 has 15 residues. Germline V gene lookup returns CDR1 MNHEY and CDR2 SVGAGI.

V gene TRBV15 combines with J gene TRBJ2-3; 8 bases match TRBD2. Germline lookup yields CDR1 LNHNV and CDR2 YYDKDF (reference sequence). The CDR3 has 16 amino acids. The trim removed 3 bases at V and 3 bases at J, leaving 8 bases unmatched. The CDR3 DNA follows: TGTGCCACCAGCAGGGAAGCGGGGGATGGGACAGATACGCAGTATTTT. This encodes CATSREAGDGTDTQYF.

The chain is built from TRBV19 and TRBJ1-3, with D unclear. CDR3 size: 12 residues. V lost 1 base and J lost 4, with 2 bases in between. CDR1 and CDR2 from the germline V gene are LNHDA and SQIVND (reference sequence). The CDR3 sequence: CASSIAGNTIYF. CDR3 in DNA: TGTGCCAGTAGTATAGCCGGAAACACCATATATTTT.

The chain recombines TRBV6-5 with TRBJ1-2, with 11 positions matching TRBD1. This CDR3 is 15 amino acids long. Per the germline V gene, CDR1 is MNHEY and CDR2 is SVGAGI. V lost 2 bases, J lost 7 bases, and 6 bases stayed unmatched. The CDR3 DNA sequence: TGTGCCAGCAGTTACGCCGCCGGGACAGGGGGTGGCTACACCTTC. This codes for CASSYAAGTGGGYTF.

The chain employs TRBV19 and TRBJ2-5, with 7 bases lining up with TRBD1. Germline V lookup: CDR1 LNHDA, CDR2 SQIVND (reference sequence). The V and J ends lost 1 base and 4 bases, in that order; junction bases with no gene match: 9. The CDR3 sequence is 16 residues long. Written as DNA, the CDR3 is TGTGCCAGTAGTATAGTACAGGGGACGGAGCCAGAGACCCAGTACTTC. Translating gives CASSIVQGTEPETQYF.

The chain couples TRBV6-6 to TRBJ1-1; D is perhaps TRBD1 (5 bases). Trimming shortened V by 2 bases and J by 10 bases, and 14 bases separated the two germline ends. This CDR3 has 13 residues. Per the germline V gene, CDR1 is MNHNY and CDR2 is SVGAGI (reference sequence). In DNA, the CDR3 is TGTGCCAGCAGTTACCAGCCCGCCGGGGGAGCTTTCTTT. This gives the protein CASSYQPAGGAFF.

V and J are TRBV19 and TRBJ1-1; D gene unclear. Trimming pared 3 bases from V and 8 bases from J, leaving 13 bases between. The CDR3 contains 13 residues. Germline V lookup: CDR1 LNHDA, CDR2 SQIVND (reference sequence). In DNA form, the CDR3 reads TGTGCCAGTAGTATGGGTATTACCCAAGAAGCTTTCTTT. This gives the protein CASSMGITQEAFF.

The V call is TRBV15, the J call TRBJ2-5; TRBD2 aligns across 7 bases. After removal of 3 bases from V and 5 bases from J, the junction contained 9 bases not matched to a gene. CDR1 is LNHNV and CDR2 is YYDKDF in the germline V gene (reference sequence). This CDR3 is built from 15 residues. CDR3 sequence (DNA): TGTGCCACCAGCAGGGGGGGAGGGGTAACGGAGACCCAGTACTTC. Residues: CATSRGGGVTETQYF.

The CDR3 sequence is CASSQGRDWDGYTF. The CDR3 DNA reads TGTGCCAGCAGCCAAGGCAGGGACTGGGATGGCTACACCTTC. This chain connects TRBV14 to TRBJ1-2; possible D gene TRBD1, 5 bases. Trimming cost V 1 base and J 6 bases, with 12 bases left between them. The germline CDR1 and CDR2 sequences are SGHDN and FVKESK. There are 14 residues in the CDR3.

The V gene is TRBV6-6, the J gene TRBJ2-3, with a tentative D call TRBD2 (5 bases). The V end lost 9 bases, the J end lost 1 base, and 14 bases lay between the germline ends. This CDR3 spans 14 amino acids. CDR1 MNHNY and CDR2 SVGAGI come from the germline V gene (reference sequence). The CDR3 loop is CASAGGTGTDTQYF. The CDR3 region has the DNA TGTGCCAGTGCTGGAGGTACTGGCACAGATACGCAGTATTTT.

This chain joins TRBV7-3 and TRBJ1-5, with 7 bases lining up with TRBD1. The V gene's germline CDR1 is SGHTA and CDR2 FQGTGA. Trimming removed 4 bases from V and 9 bases from J; junction bases left unmatched: 18. The CDR3 extends over 17 amino acids. CDR3 in amino acids: CASSSGHPYRGRRPQHF. CDR3 nucleotide sequence: TGTGCCAGCAGCTCCGGCCACCCATACAGGGGCCGGAGGCCCCAGCATTTT.

The chain is built from TRBV28 and TRBJ1-4, with a tentative D call TRBD1 (6 bases). Germline V gene lookup returns CDR1 MDHEN and CDR2 SYDVKM. V was pared by 3 bases and J by 2 bases, with 13 bases between. The CDR3 spans 16 residues. This chain's CDR3 is CASSFGTGHTNEKLFF. Written as DNA, the CDR3 is TGTGCCAGCAGTTTCGGGACGGGACACACTAATGAAAAACTGTTTTTT.

This chain connects TRBV5-6 to TRBJ2-7, with 7 bases that match TRBD2. The CDR3 has 15 residues. Unmatched junction bases numbered 10, after V lost 2 bases and J lost 5 bases. Germline-derived CDR1 and CDR2 are SGHDT and YYEEEE. CDR3 region: CASSFYTSVSDEQYF. The CDR3 bases are TGTGCCAGCAGCTTTTATACTAGCGTCAGTGACGAGCAGTACTTC.

The V call is TRBV19, the J call TRBJ2-3; 9 nucleotides align to TRBD1. The CDR3 is 14 residues long. CDR1 LNHDA and CDR2 SQIVND come from the germline V gene (reference sequence). V was clipped by 7 bases and J by 3 bases; unmatched bases: 5. CDR3 DNA sequence: TGTGCCAGTACCCGACAGGGGGGGACAGATACGCAGTATTTT. Its protein is CASTRQGGTDTQYF.

The rearrangement links TRBV2 to TRBJ1-5; D is uncertain. Trimming left V 4 bases short and J 1 base short, with 14 bases between. Germline values: CDR1 SNHLY, CDR2 FYNNEI. The CDR3 covers 16 residues. The DNA of the CDR3 is TGTGCCAGCAGTGTCCGACCCGGCGGAAGCAATCAGCCCCAGCATTTT. Its translation: CASSVRPGGSNQPQHF.

The chain employs TRBV5-4 and TRBJ2-3; D gene unclear. Germline V gene sequence: CDR1 SGHNT, CDR2 YYREEE (reference sequence). The germline V and J ends were trimmed by 1 base and 2 bases, with 2 bases remaining between them. This CDR3 is 12 amino acids long. As DNA, the CDR3 is TGTGCCAGCAGCTTGCCCACAGATACGCAGTATTTT. Its translation is CASSLPTDTQYF.

This clone was counted a single time. The chain's CDR3 is CASSETTDTQYF. In DNA, the CDR3 is TGTGCCAGCAGTGAAACCACAGATACGCAGTATTTT. The chain uses TRBV25-1 and TRBJ2-3, with unresolved D. Trimming removed 2 bases at V and 2 bases at J, with 2 bases between. CDR1 is MGHDK, CDR2 SYGVNS, per germline. The CDR3 loop spans 12 amino acids.

This clone turned up a few times. This chain links TRBV7-9 with TRBJ1-2; D gene ambiguous. Germline CDR1 is SEHNR and CDR2 is FQNEAQ (reference sequence). This CDR3 comprises 10 residues. The germline V and J ends were trimmed by 5 bases and 10 bases, with 8 bases remaining between them. CDR3 amino acids: CASSPLDYTF. As DNA, the CDR3 is TGTGCCAGCAGCCCCTTGGACTACACCTTC.

This clone was detected a few times. This sequence joins TRBV7-9 and TRBJ2-3; weak D call: TRBD2 (6 bases). This CDR3 has 16 residues. CDR1 SEHNR and CDR2 FQNEAQ come from the germline V gene (reference sequence). The V and J ends lost 5 bases and 8 bases respectively, with 23 bases between them. The CDR3 region is CASSNRDRGSGSTQYF. The CDR3 nucleotides are TGTGCCAGCAGCAATAGGGACCGGGGGTCGGGATCTACGCAGTATTTT.

The V and J genes are TRBV5-1 and TRBJ2-3, with TRBD2 as a possible D gene (6 bases). V lost 3 bases and J 0 bases, leaving 14 bases between the germline ends. This CDR3 comprises 16 residues. The germline V gene encodes CDR1 SGHRS and CDR2 YFSETQ. The CDR3 reads CASSSSAGPSTDTQYF. The CDR3 DNA reads as TGCGCCAGCAGCTCAAGCGCGGGACCGAGCACAGATACGCAGTATTTT.

The chain employs TRBV7-2 and TRBJ2-7; D call uncertain. This CDR3 is built from 12 residues. CDR1 is SGHTA and CDR2 is FQGNSA in the germline V gene. With 4 bases removed from V and 0 bases from J, the gap between germline ends came to 4 bases. CDR3 amino acids: CASSYSSYEQYF. CDR3 DNA: TGTGCCAGCAGCTACTCCTCCTACGAGCAGTACTTC.

This clone was seen only once. V is TRBV10-3 and J is TRBJ1-2; the D is unclear. CDR1 is ENHRY and CDR2 is SYGVKD in the germline V gene. The CDR3 extends over 14 amino acids. Trimming took 0 bases from V and 8 from J, leaving 13 bases between them. DNA for the CDR3: TGTGCCATCAGTGAGTCGAGTGGGGTGCTCGGCTACACCTTC. This translates into CAISESSGVLGYTF.

The chain has TRBV9 and TRBJ2-1; 7 nucleotides agree with TRBD1. This CDR3 spans 16 amino acids. The V gene end was trimmed by 2 bases and the J gene end by 7 bases; junction bases not matched to a gene: 12. CDR1 and CDR2 (germline): SGDLS, YYNGEE. CDR3 DNA: TGTGCCAGCAGCGTTCAGGGCAGGGGGTATCGGAATGAGCAGTTCTTC. Translated: CASSVQGRGYRNEQFF. The full variable domain, its missing parts supplied by reference TRBV9 and TRBJ2-1, is DSGVTQTPKHLITATGQRVTLRCSPRSGDLSVYWYQQSLDQGLQFLIQYYNGEERAKGNILERFSAQQFPDLHSELNLSSLELGDSALYFCASSVQGRGYRNEQFFGPGTRLTVL.

Remarks on this clone: The sample carries other DNA sequences with the same CDR3. This chain uses TRBV5-4 with TRBJ1-4; D unclear. This CDR3 is built from 13 residues. From germline, CDR1 is SGHNT and CDR2 YYREEE (reference sequence). Trimming cost V 1 base and J 4 bases, with 5 bases left between them. The CDR3 DNA is TGTGCCAGCAGCTTGTACGGTAATGAAAAACTGTTTTTT. It is translated as CASSLYGNEKLFF.

The chain has TRBV28 and TRBJ2-7; D remains unclear. Between the trimmed V and J ends, which lost 8 bases and 2 bases, there was a span of 13 bases. Per germline, CDR1 MDHEN and CDR2 SYDVKM. The CDR3 is made up of 13 amino acids. The CDR3 nucleotides are TGTGCCAGCCACTCGGGCTTCGCCTACGAGCAGTACTTC. It specifies CASHSGFAYEQYF.

This chain links TRBV5-1 with TRBJ1-3, with D possibly being TRBD1 (5 bases). The V and J ends lost 1 base and 0 bases respectively, with 8 bases between them. The germline CDR1 and CDR2 sequences are SGHRS and YFSETQ. The CDR3 is made up of 15 amino acids. The CDR3 region has the DNA TGCGCCAGCAGCTTGCCAGGGAGCTCTGGAAACACCATATATTTT. Amino acids: CASSLPGSSGNTIYF.